The entry that follows covers one T cell receptor (beta chain) sequence. Its specificity is not known. This specimen comes from a study of T cell responses to AZD1222 COVID-19 vaccine. Study overall: Second-dose groups at about 4 or about 12 weeks were pooled. Regarding the study as a whole: Nearly half of spike-specific TCRs reportedly target variant regions that are unmutated in the B.1.351 and B.1.1.7 variants. Donors in the cohort were predominantly white British and more often female, and clonal diversity was possibly underestimated.

This CDR3 spans 14 amino acids. The germline V and J ends were trimmed by 1 base and 1 base, with 8 bases remaining between them. The germline V gene has CDR1 SGHTA and CDR2 FQGNSA. Method: immunoSEQ multiplex PCR; TCRdb's copy keeps in-frame clones and lacks some. The repertoire holds 130,000 to 150,000 clones, more than 85% seen once, with 2.5% to 4% in the top ten. The sequence came from an adult in good health. V is TRBV7-2 and J is TRBJ2-7, with D possibly TRBD2 on 6 matching bases. The material was peripheral blood, obtained on day 0 of AZD1222 vaccination. CDR3: CASSLVGGSYEQYF. The CDR3 DNA reads as TGTGCCAGCAGCTTAGTCGGGGGATCCTACGAGCAGTACTTC.